These T cell receptor beta chains were read from a single sample in a study of blood T cell repertoires in COVID-19. The method was immunoSEQ multiplex PCR; TCRdb's version includes in-frame clones alone and lacks a portion of them. The sample carries around 500,000 clones, approximately 90% recorded once. The specimen was PBMCs or T cells enriched from blood (not recorded which). The source is a woman in her fifties or sixties who had recovered from COVID-19. Both conserved end residues are part of each CDR3. The D gene is left open where the match is weak. Clone size appears in some rows only: once, few, many, or a class for an expanded clone.

TRBV28	NA	TRBD1	TRBJ1-5	TGTGCCAGCGGAACAGGGGGCTTTAGCAATCAGCCCCAGCATTTT	CASGTGGFSNQPQHF
TRBV24-1	NA	TRBD2	TRBJ2-5	TGTGCCACCAGCGATGCGGGGGAAGAGACCCAGTACTTC	CATSDAGEETQYF
TRBV5-6	few	NA	TRBJ1-2	TGTGCCAGCAGCTTGGGCAGGGTAGGTGGCTACACCTTC	CASSLGRVGGYTF
TRBV2	once	TRBD1	TRBJ2-5	TGTGCCAGCAGTCCCGGGACAGGGTGGGGAGAGACCCAGTACTTC	CASSPGTGWGETQYF
TRBV5-1	NA	TRBD1	TRBJ1-6	TGCGCCAGCAGCTTGGACCTGGGACAGGGGGGGAGTTCACCCCTCCACTTT	CASSLDLGQGGSSPLHF
TRBV30	NA	TRBD1	TRBJ1-5	TGTGCCTGGAGCAAGGGGGCGGGTCAGCCCCAGCATTTT	CAWSKGAGQPQHF
TRBV18	NA	TRBD1	TRBJ1-1	TGTGCCAGCTCGCCGGGACAGGGAGGCGCTGAAGCTTTCTTT	CASSPGQGGAEAFF
TRBV5-1	NA	TRBD1	TRBJ2-7	TGCGCCAGCAGCTTGGGAAGGGGACAGGGGTCCTACGAGCAGTACTTC	CASSLGRGQGSYEQYF
TRBV3-1/TRBV3-2	once	NA	TRBJ2-5	TGTGCCAGCAGCCAAGGGGGAACAGGAGAGACCCAGTACTTC	CASSQGGTGETQYF
TRBV27	NA	TRBD2	TRBJ2-1	TGTGCCAGCAGTCCACGGGGGGGTTTCTACAATGAGCAGTTCTTC	CASSPRGGFYNEQFF
TRBV28	NA	NA	TRBJ2-5	TGTGCCAGCACACCCTCGGGCAGGGAAGAGACCCAGTACTTC	CASTPSGREETQYF
TRBV7-9	NA	TRBD1	TRBJ1-2	TGTGCCAGCAGCTTAGGGGGGACAGGGGCAGGTGGCTACACCTTC	CASSLGGTGAGGYTF
TRBV2	once	NA	TRBJ2-7	TGTGCCAGCGGAAACTCCGGGACCTACGAGCAGTACTTC	CASGNSGTYEQYF